This entry lists 27 T cell receptor beta chains sequenced from one sample in a study of cytomegalovirus exposure and HLA in healthy donors. Repertoires were generated with immunoSEQ multiplex PCR, while TCRdb's copy carries only in-frame clones and drops some. This table holds 67,000 or so clones, approximately 93% found once. Sequences were obtained from PBMCs. These receptors came from a man between 18 and 35 years old in good health and CMV-seropositive.

This sequence joins TRBV19 and TRBJ1-5, with TRBD1 identical over 7 bases. The junction had 15 bases not matched to a gene; V was cut back by 4 bases and J by 0 bases. This CDR3 contains 19 residues. In germline, CDR1 is LNHDA, CDR2 SQIVND (reference sequence). CDR3 loop: CASSTTGDAGGYSNQPQHF. CDR3 sequence (DNA): TGTGCCAGTAGTACTACAGGGGACGCCGGGGGATATAGCAATCAGCCCCAGCATTTT.

DNA of the CDR3: TGTGCCAGTGAGACTAGCGGGGGGGACTTGAACACCGGGGAGCTGTTTTTT. Translation gives CASETSGGDLNTGELFF. The V call is TRBV19, the J call TRBJ2-2, with 14 bases matching TRBD2. The J segment lost 1 base and the V segment lost 8 bases, leaving 6 bases of the junction unmatched. This CDR3 is 17 amino acids long. Germline assignment: CDR1 LNHDA and CDR2 SQIVND (reference sequence).

CDR3: CASSEGTSGRGNEQFF. CDR3 nucleotide sequence: TGTGCCAGCAGTGAAGGGACTAGCGGGAGAGGTAATGAGCAGTTCTTC. The chain carries TRBV6-1 and TRBJ2-1; 13 bases agree with TRBD2. This CDR3 has 16 residues. Trimming cost V 1 base and J 7 bases; bases outside gene matches: 4. CDR1 and CDR2 (germline): MNHNS, SASEGT.

The chain has TRBV10-3 and TRBJ2-3; 8 positions match TRBD2. The CDR3 sequence is 14 residues long. CDR1 is ENHRY, CDR2 SYGVKD, per germline. V gave up 5 bases and J gave up 11 bases; unmatched junction bases: 12. The CDR3 coding sequence is TGTGCCATCAGTCCTCCGGGACTAGAGCGAGGGCAGTATTTT. This encodes CAISPPGLERGQYF.

The chain joins TRBV10-3 to TRBJ2-7; 9 bases agree with TRBD1. The CDR3 has 12 residues. Germline trimming cut 11 bases from V and 4 bases from J; bases unmatched to any gene: 6. Germline CDR1 and CDR2: ENHRY and SYGVKD. This CDR3 reads CASGQGLYEQYF. In DNA, the CDR3 is TGTGCCTCGGGACAGGGTCTATACGAGCAGTACTTC.

The chain uses TRBV29-1 and TRBJ2-1, with 9 positions matching TRBD2. V was clipped by 5 bases and J by 7 bases; unmatched bases: 15. CDR3 size: 16 residues. Germline V gene data show CDR1 as SQVTM and CDR2 as ANQGSEA. The CDR3 is CSVPVAGGHQINEQFF. The CDR3 DNA is TGCAGCGTTCCGGTGGCGGGAGGGCACCAGATAAATGAGCAGTTCTTC.

The sample holds one count of this clone. This chain connects TRBV4-1 to TRBJ2-1, with 9 bases identical to TRBD1. Trimming took 3 bases from V and 7 from J; bases not matched to a gene: 10. CDR1 and CDR2 from the germline V gene are MGHRA and YSYEKL. The CDR3 consists of 16 residues. CDR3 in DNA: TGCGCCAGCAGCCACCTACCGGGACAGGGTGGAAATGAGCAGTTCTTC. Its protein product is CASSHLPGQGGNEQFF.

This chain links TRBV10-3 with TRBJ2-7; a weak D match, TRBD2 (5 bases). Trimming removed 1 base from V and 1 base from J, with 14 bases in between. CDR1 and CDR2 from the germline V gene are ENHRY and SYGVKD. The CDR3 extends over 16 amino acids. The CDR3 loop reads CAISELPGWESYEQYF. The CDR3 DNA is TGTGCCATCAGTGAGTTACCGGGATGGGAATCCTACGAGCAGTACTTC.

The V and J genes are TRBV18 and TRBJ2-7, with a weak D call TRBD2 (6 bases). This CDR3 has 15 residues. Trimming took 2 bases from V and 5 from J, leaving 16 bases between them. Per the germline V gene, CDR1 is KGHSH and CDR2 is LQKENI. Here the CDR3 reads CASSPSGSRVNEQYF. In DNA form, the CDR3 reads TGTGCCAGCTCACCAAGCGGGTCGAGGGTCAACGAGCAGTACTTC.

This chain joins TRBV29-1 and TRBJ2-7, with 11 bases that match TRBD2. Germline values: CDR1 SQVTM, CDR2 ANQGSEA. CDR3 length: 14 residues. With V trimmed by 4 bases and J by 7 bases, 9 bases remained unmatched. CDR3 sequence (DNA): TGCAGCGTTGCCGGGACTAGCGGATTTGGGGAGCAGTACTTC. It yields the protein CSVAGTSGFGEQYF.

The V and J genes are TRBV19 and TRBJ1-2, with 10 bases lining up with TRBD1. In germline, CDR1 is LNHDA, CDR2 SQIVND (reference sequence). This CDR3 region has 15 residues. V trimming: 2 bases; J trimming: 6 bases; junction bases outside the gene matches: 6. CDR3 coding DNA: TGTGCCAGTAGTATAAACGACAGGGGGCTCGATGGCTACACCTTC. Translating gives CASSINDRGLDGYTF. Variable domain in full (rest from reference TRBV19 and TRBJ1-2): DGGITQSPKYLFRKEGQNVTLSCEQNLNHDAMYWYRQDPGQGLRLIYYSQIVNDFQKGDIAEGYSVSREKKESFPLTVTSAQKNPTAFYLCASSINDRGLDGYTFGSGTRLTVV.

The chain couples TRBV7-8 to TRBJ2-1, with 11 bases fitting TRBD1. This CDR3 contains 16 residues. V shed 3 bases, J shed 4 bases, and the junction held 5 bases outside the gene matches. Germline-derived CDR1 and CDR2 are SGHVS and FQNEAQ. CDR3 region: CASSFGQGARYNEQFF. The CDR3 DNA is TGTGCCAGCAGCTTTGGACAGGGGGCGCGTTACAATGAGCAGTTCTTC.

The V gene is TRBV29-1, the J gene TRBJ1-2; D is unresolved. Trimming took off 3 bases at V and 4 bases at J, with 9 bases between the two ends. The CDR3 totals 12 residues. Germline V CDR1 and CDR2: SQVTM, ANQGSEA. The CDR3 nucleotides read TGCAGCGTTGATCGGGGAAGCTATGGCTACACCTTC. It encodes CSVDRGSYGYTF.

Comment on this clone: Other DNA variants within this sample encode the same CDR3. The chain recombines TRBV5-1 with TRBJ1-1; D unresolved. The ends were cut back, 4 bases at V and 0 bases at J, with 7 bases in the middle. Germline V lookup: CDR1 SGHRS, CDR2 YFSETQ. This CDR3 has 13 amino acids. This chain's CDR3 is CASSPGLNTEAFF. Here the CDR3 DNA reads TGCGCCAGCAGCCCGGGTCTGAACACTGAAGCTTTCTTT. The whole variable domain, filled in from reference TRBV5-1 and TRBJ1-1, reads KAGVTQTPRYLIKTRGQQVTLSCSPISGHRSVSWYQQTPGQGLQFLFEYFSETQRNKGNFPGRFSGRQFSNSRSEMNVSTLELGDSALYLCASSPGLNTEAFFGQGTRLTVV.

The V call is TRBV10-3, the J call TRBJ2-3; maybe TRBD2 (5 bases). The CDR3 is 14 amino acids. Germline-derived CDR1 and CDR2 are ENHRY and SYGVKD. Trimming removed 10 bases from V and 0 bases from J, with 14 bases in between. CDR3 DNA: TGTGCCACCGGACGCTGGGAGAGCACAGATACGCAGTATTTT. The encoded protein is CATGRWESTDTQYF.

The V and J genes are TRBV30 and TRBJ2-7; D uncertain. Trimming stripped 1 base from V and 10 bases from J, with 8 bases between. Looked up from germline, CDR1 is GTSNPN and CDR2 is SVGIG (reference sequence). The CDR3 has 10 amino acids. The CDR3 sequence: CAWSASRQYF. The CDR3 DNA reads as TGTGCCTGGAGTGCATCGAGACAGTACTTC.

The genes are TRBV11-2 and TRBJ1-6; 7 nucleotides match TRBD1. Per germline, CDR1 SGHAT and CDR2 FQNNGV. The CDR3 contains 17 residues. V lost 5 bases to trimming and J lost 0 bases; unmatched junction nucleotides: 7. In nucleotides, the CDR3 is TGTGCCAGCAGCACTCCGGGACAGAGCTCCTATAATTCACCCCTCCACTTT. This gives the protein CASSTPGQSSYNSPLHF.

The chain combines TRBV5-1 with TRBJ2-7; perhaps TRBD1 as D (6 bases). The germline V and J ends were trimmed by 2 bases and 1 base, with 7 bases remaining between them. There are 13 residues in the CDR3. CDR1 and CDR2 from the germline V gene are SGHRS and YFSETQ. Written as DNA, the CDR3 is TGCGCCAGCAGCTTTGGGACATCCTACGAGCAGTACTTC. Translation: CASSFGTSYEQYF.

The chain is built from TRBV5-6 and TRBJ2-7; unclear D gene. The CDR3 consists of 15 residues. V dropped 1 base and J dropped 0 bases, with 11 bases sitting between them. The V gene's germline CDR1 is SGHDT and CDR2 YYEEEE. CDR3 DNA: TGTGCCAGCAGCTTGACTTCCGGTCTCTCCTACGAGCAGTACTTC. It encodes CASSLTSGLSYEQYF.

This chain joins TRBV19 and TRBJ1-5, with a possible D match to TRBD1 (6 bases). Trimming removed 5 bases from V and 1 base from J, with 9 bases in between. Germline lookup yields CDR1 LNHDA and CDR2 SQIVND (reference sequence). The CDR3 is made up of 14 amino acids. CDR3 sequence: CASSHGQSNQPQHF. For the CDR3, the DNA is TGTGCCAGTAGTCACGGACAGAGCAATCAGCCCCAGCATTTT.

The V call is TRBV5-1, the J call TRBJ2-5, with D maybe TRBD1 (5 bases). The CDR3 runs 12 residues. Germline-derived CDR1 and CDR2 are SGHRS and YFSETQ. Deletions cut 7 bases from V and 0 bases from J, with 7 bases between. The CDR3 sequence is CASCRDQETQYF. The CDR3 DNA reads as TGCGCCAGCTGCAGGGACCAAGAGACCCAGTACTTC.

The V and J genes are TRBV27 and TRBJ1-5; 9 nucleotides match TRBD1. V gave up 7 bases and J gave up 0 bases; unmatched junction bases: 7. This CDR3 region has 16 residues. The germline V gene has CDR1 MNHEY and CDR2 SMNVEV (reference sequence). CDR3 coding DNA: TGTGCCAGCAACCCGGGACAGGGTTATAGCAATCAGCCCCAGCATTTT. This codes for CASNPGQGYSNQPQHF.

The chain couples TRBV7-9 to TRBJ1-2; the D gene is possibly TRBD1 (6 bases). Germline assignment: CDR1 SEHNR and CDR2 FQNEAQ (reference sequence). V was clipped by 5 bases and J by 4 bases, with 23 bases between them. CDR3 length: 17 amino acids. CDR3 residues: CASSPTGNPGLAYGYTF. The CDR3 coding sequence is TGTGCCAGCAGCCCCACAGGGAATCCCGGCCTTGCCTATGGCTACACCTTC. Variable domain in full (rest from reference TRBV7-9 and TRBJ1-2): DTGVSQNPRHKITKRGQNVTFRCDPISEHNRLYWYRQTLGQGPEFLTYFQNEAQLEKSRLLSDRFSAERPKGSFSTLEIQRTEQGDSAMYLCASSPTGNPGLAYGYTFGSGTRLTVV.

The chain recombines TRBV19 with TRBJ2-5; the match to TRBD1 covers 7 bases. Per germline, CDR1 LNHDA and CDR2 SQIVND (reference sequence). The CDR3 sequence is 13 residues long. Germline trimming cut 8 bases from V and 5 bases from J; bases unmatched to any gene: 8. CDR3 sequence reads: CASGYTGAETQYF. CDR3 nucleotides: TGTGCCAGTGGTTACACAGGGGCGGAGACCCAGTACTTC.

This sequence joins TRBV6-5 and TRBJ2-1; possibly TRBD2 for D (5 bases). CDR3 length: 16 residues. Trimming stripped 0 bases from V and 2 bases from J, with 11 bases between. Germline loops: CDR1 MNHEY, CDR2 SVGAGI. CDR3 coding DNA: TGTGCCAGCAGTTACTCAGTGGAGGCAACCTACAATGAGCAGTTCTTC. Encoded protein: CASSYSVEATYNEQFF.

This clone was seen just once. The chain recombines TRBV4-1 with TRBJ1-5, with a tentative D call TRBD1 (6 bases). V lost 1 base, J lost 5 bases, and 12 bases lay in between. The CDR3 spans 15 residues. Germline CDR1 reads MGHRA; CDR2 reads YSYEKL. CDR3 nucleotide sequence: TGCGCCAGCAGCCAAGCCTGGACAGTATATCAGCCCCAGCATTTT. Protein sequence: CASSQAWTVYQPQHF.

This sequence joins TRBV11-2 and TRBJ2-5; possible D gene TRBD1, 6 bases. In germline, CDR1 is SGHAT, CDR2 FQNNGV. Trimming stripped 0 bases from V and 3 bases from J, with 8 bases between. The CDR3 has 14 residues. Here the CDR3 reads CASSLEGAEETQYF. CDR3 nucleotides: TGTGCCAGCAGCTTAGAGGGGGCGGAAGAGACCCAGTACTTC.